Below are 16 T cell receptor beta chains sequenced from a single sample in a study of cytomegalovirus exposure and HLA in healthy donors. The study ran its PCR with 60 Vbeta and 13 Jbeta primers. Clones were read by immunoSEQ multiplex PCR, and TCRdb kept only the in-frame ones, dropping some. Of under 200,000 clones in the sample, 79% were seen once. Sequenced input: PBMCs. These receptors were collected from a woman between 50 and 59 years old in good health and CMV-seronegative.

The genes are TRBV4-1 and TRBJ2-4, with D hard to call. This CDR3 has 16 amino acids. Germline CDR1 is MGHRA and CDR2 is YSYEKL. Trimming removed 0 bases at V and 8 bases at J, with 17 bases between. CDR3 in amino acids: CASSQDSQVGVDIQYF. The CDR3 region has the DNA TGCGCCAGCAGCCAAGATTCGCAGGTCGGTGTGGACATTCAGTACTTC.

The chain carries TRBV5-1 and TRBJ2-1; 7 nucleotides agree with TRBD2. Germline trimming cut 4 bases from V and 4 bases from J; bases unmatched to any gene: 8. In germline, CDR1 is SGHRS, CDR2 YFSETQ. This CDR3 contains 15 residues. CDR3 residues: CASSLEASGYNEQFF. The CDR3 nucleotides are TGCGCCAGCAGCCTGGAGGCTAGCGGATACAATGAGCAGTTCTTC.

This chain uses TRBV18 with TRBJ2-5; a weak D match, TRBD2 (6 bases). The CDR3 is 13 amino acids. Between the trimmed V and J ends, which lost 3 bases and 5 bases, there was a span of 10 bases. Germline lookup yields CDR1 KGHSH and CDR2 LQKENI. CDR3 sequence reads: CASSPGLLETQYF. Here the CDR3 DNA reads TGTGCCAGCTCACCGGGACTTTTGGAGACCCAGTACTTC.

This clone was observed once. The chain couples TRBV6-6 to TRBJ2-2; D possibly corresponds to TRBD1 (6 bases). Germline V CDR1 and CDR2: MNHNY, SVGAGI (reference sequence). Trimming took off 2 bases at V and 5 bases at J, with 6 bases between the two ends. The length of the CDR3 is 13 residues. The CDR3 is CASSYDRTGELFF. DNA for the CDR3: TGTGCCAGCAGTTACGACAGGACCGGGGAGCTGTTTTTT.

Only one count was recorded for this clone. The chain employs TRBV29-1 and TRBJ2-3, with 12 bases matching TRBD2. Germline V CDR1 and CDR2: SQVTM, ANQGSEA. CDR3 length: 16 residues. V lost 5 bases, J lost 1 base, and 7 bases stayed unmatched. The CDR3 sequence: CSVSTASGGGTDTQYF. The CDR3 DNA sequence: TGCAGCGTTTCTACGGCTAGCGGGGGGGGCACAGATACGCAGTATTTT.

The gene calls are TRBV7-6 and TRBJ2-2, with D perhaps TRBD2 (5 bases). CDR3 length: 13 amino acids. V was clipped by 5 bases and J by 8 bases, with 12 bases between them. Per the germline V gene, CDR1 is SGHVS and CDR2 is FNYEAQ. For the CDR3, the DNA is TGTGCCAGCAGCAACATAGGCGGGGGGGAGCTGTTTTTT. This gives the protein CASSNIGGGELFF.

This chain links TRBV28 with TRBJ2-6; TRBD1 might be the D (6 bases). The ends were cut back, 3 bases at V and 1 base at J, with 13 bases in the middle. Germline CDR1 reads MDHEN; CDR2 reads SYDVKM. The CDR3 has 17 residues. The chain's CDR3 is CASSFLTQGSGANVLTF. The CDR3 DNA sequence: TGTGCCAGCAGTTTCTTAACGCAGGGGTCTGGGGCCAACGTCCTGACTTTC. Supplemented by reference TRBV28 and TRBJ2-6, the full variable domain reads DVKVTQSSRYLVKRTGEKVFLECVQDMDHENMFWYRQDPGLGLRLIYFSYDVKMKEKGDIPEGYSVSREKKERFSLILESASTNQTSMYLCASSFLTQGSGANVLTFGAGSRLTVL.

There are a few counts of this clone. The chain has TRBV15 and TRBJ2-7; D is unresolved. This CDR3 spans 15 amino acids. Germline V lookup: CDR1 LNHNV, CDR2 YYDKDF (reference sequence). V was pared by 0 bases and J by 2 bases, with 11 bases between. CDR3 nucleotides: TGTGCCACCAGCAGAGAACGCGTCCTCACCTACGAGCAGTACTTC. This encodes CATSRERVLTYEQYF.

The chain couples TRBV9 to TRBJ2-5; D uncertain. The J call may be faulty, since TRBJ2-7 better matches the DNA end. Germline loops: CDR1 SGDLS, CDR2 YYNGEE. The CDR3 runs to 13 residues. Here the CDR3 reads CASSVALNYEQYF. CDR3 sequence (DNA): TGTGCCAGCAGCGTAGCCCTAAACTACGAGCAGTACTTC.

The V and J genes are TRBV18 and TRBJ2-1, with 10 bases aligning to TRBD1. The CDR3 is 14 amino acids. J lost 10 bases, V lost 3 bases, and 6 bases had no gene match. Germline CDR1 and CDR2: KGHSH and LQKENI. Here the CDR3 DNA reads TGTGCCAGCTCACCCGGGACAGGGGCCGGGGAGCAGTTCTTC. This encodes CASSPGTGAGEQFF. Full variable domain (missing parts from reference TRBV18 and TRBJ2-1): NAGVMQNPRHLVRRRGQEARLRCSPMKGHSHVYWYRQLPEEGLKFMVYLQKENIIDESGMPKERFSAEFPKEGPSILRIQQVVRGDSAAYFCASSPGTGAGEQFFGPGTRLTVL.

The J gene is TRBJ1-2, the V gene TRBV19; 7 nucleotides align to TRBD1. Per germline, CDR1 LNHDA and CDR2 SQIVND (reference sequence). CDR3 size: 14 residues. The junction had 12 bases not matched to a gene; V was cut back by 11 bases and J by 3 bases. This chain's CDR3 is CASKEKGQDYGYTF. The CDR3 nucleotides read TGTGCCTCGAAAGAGAAAGGACAGGACTATGGCTACACCTTC.

The chain employs TRBV7-9 and TRBJ2-2; 8 positions agree with TRBD1. The length of the CDR3 is 11 residues. CDR1 and CDR2 from the germline V gene are SEHNR and FQNEAQ (reference sequence). The V and J ends lost 9 bases and 7 bases, in that order; junction bases with no gene match: 1. CDR3 amino acids: CARQGDGELFF. The CDR3 DNA follows: TGTGCCAGACAGGGGGACGGGGAGCTGTTTTTT.

J is TRBJ2-2 and V is TRBV6-1, with a tentative D call TRBD1 (5 bases). The length of the CDR3 is 13 residues. From germline, CDR1 is MNHNS and CDR2 SASEGT. The germline V and J ends were trimmed by 0 bases and 6 bases, with 5 bases remaining between them. CDR3 residues: CASSEAGAGELFF. The CDR3 nucleotides read TGTGCCAGCAGTGAAGCAGGGGCCGGGGAGCTGTTTTTT.

V and J are TRBV28 and TRBJ1-5; TRBD1 might be the D (5 bases). Trimming shortened V by 5 bases and J by 9 bases, and 11 bases separated the two germline ends. Germline CDR1 and CDR2: MDHEN and SYDVKM. The CDR3 sequence is 12 residues long. CDR3 DNA sequence: TGTGCCAGCAGTCCCCCTAGGGGGCCCCAGCATTTT. Translation gives CASSPPRGPQHF.

The rearrangement joins TRBV10-2 to TRBJ2-7, with a weak D call TRBD1 (6 bases). Trimming cost V 9 bases and J 3 bases, with 15 bases left between them. The CDR3 sequence is 13 residues long. The germline V gene encodes CDR1 WSHSY and CDR2 SAAADI. For the CDR3, the DNA is TGCGCCAGTACAGGGTCCGTTGACTACGAGCAGTACTTC. It is translated as CASTGSVDYEQYF.

The genes are TRBV9 and TRBJ1-1, with 11 bases aligning to TRBD1. V was clipped by 3 bases and J by 0 bases; unmatched bases: 4. Germline CDR1 SGDLS, CDR2 YYNGEE. The CDR3 totals 16 residues. CDR3 loop: CASSARDRGVNTEAFF. CDR3 DNA: TGTGCCAGCAGCGCCCGGGACAGGGGGGTGAACACTGAAGCTTTCTTT.